A selection of T cell receptor beta chains follows, all from one sample in a study of CD8 T cells in Susac syndrome. TCRdb reanalysed the immunoSEQ multiplex PCR reads using MiXCR and keeps one entry per CDR3 protein. The data contain around 56,000 distinct CDR3 sequences, more than 80% of them singletons. Source material: CD8+ T cells from PBMCs. The origin of the receptors is a human donor in good health. The CDR3 runs from the conserved cysteine through the conserved F or W. The D gene is left open where the match is weak. For some rows the clone size is stated as once, few or many, or as a class when expanded; others skip it.

TGTGCCAGCAGTTTATGGGTAGGGCGGGGAGAGACCCAGTACTTC | CASSLWVGRGETQYF | 15 | TRBJ2-5 | NA | TRBV27 | NA
TGCAGCGTTGCGGGGCAGGCCTATGGCTACACCTTC | CSVAGQAYGYTF | 12 | TRBJ1-2 | NA | TRBV29-1 | once
TGTGCCAGCGAATCAGGACAGGGTGTTCCAGGGAGCTCCTACAATGAGCAGTTCTTC | CASESGQGVPGSSYNEQFF | 19 | TRBJ2-1 | TRBD1 | TRBV2 | NA
TGTGCCAGCAGTTTATCGCTCCCCATCGGGGGGAGCACAGATACGCAGTATTTT | CASSLSLPIGGSTDTQYF | 18 | TRBJ2-3 | TRBD2 | TRBV27 | NA
TGTGCCAGCTCACCAGAGGCATTCTCCTACGAGCAGTACTTC | CASSPEAFSYEQYF | 14 | TRBJ2-7 | NA | TRBV18 | NA
TGTGCCAGCAGCTTAGAATATGGTACCGGGGAGCTGTTTTTT | CASSLEYGTGELFF | 14 | TRBJ2-2 | NA | TRBV7-6 | NA
TGTGCCAGCAGTTTTAGTATACAGGGATCCGACGAGCAGTACTTC | CASSFSIQGSDEQYF | 15 | TRBJ2-7 | NA | TRBV12-3/TRBV12-4 | NA
TGTGCTAGTGGTTGGGGACAGTCCTACGAGCAGTACTTC | CASGWGQSYEQYF | 13 | TRBJ2-7 | TRBD1 | TRBV12-5 | once
TGTGCCATCAGGACAGGGGAGGGAGATGGCTACACCTTC | CAIRTGEGDGYTF | 13 | TRBJ1-2 | TRBD1 | TRBV10-3 | NA
TGTGCCAGCAGTTTATTAGGACTAGCAGATCTCGGGGCAGATACGCAGTATTTT | CASSLLGLADLGADTQYF | 18 | TRBJ2-3 | TRBD2 | TRBV12-3/TRBV12-4 | NA
TGTGCCAGCAGTTTGGTCTCCAATCAGCCCCAGCATTTT | CASSLVSNQPQHF | 13 | TRBJ1-5 | NA | TRBV12-3/TRBV12-4 | NA
TGTGCCAGTAGTAGACTAGCGGGGGGCGGACCTGTAATAAATGAGCAGTTCTTC | CASSRLAGGGPVINEQFF | 18 | TRBJ2-1 | TRBD2 | TRBV19 | NA
TGTGCCAGCAGACCGGACGGGTACACCGGGGAGCTGTTTTTT | CASRPDGYTGELFF | 14 | TRBJ2-2 | NA | TRBV12-3/TRBV12-4 | NA
TGTGCCAGCAGCGAAACCAGGGTACTCCTAGATGGCTACACCTTC | CASSETRVLLDGYTF | 15 | TRBJ1-2 | NA | TRBV7-9 | NA
TGTGCCAGCAGCCGGTCCCGGGACAGGGTAATCGACTATGGCTACACCTTC | CASSRSRDRVIDYGYTF | 17 | TRBJ1-2 | TRBD1 | TRBV5-6 | NA
TGTGCCAGCAGCATAGGCTACCCCGAGCGGGCCCCACAAGAGACCCAGTACTTC | CASSIGYPERAPQETQYF | 18 | TRBJ2-5 | NA | TRBV7-2 | few
TGTGCCAGCAGCGCTGCTCCGGACAGCTACGAGCAGTACTTC | CASSAAPDSYEQYF | 14 | TRBJ2-7 | NA | TRBV7-3 | NA
TGCAGTGCTAGAGGCAGGGACATTGTCTACGAGCAGTACTTC | CSARGRDIVYEQYF | 14 | TRBJ2-7 | NA | TRBV20-1 | NA
TGTGCCAGCAGTTTAGGGACTAGCGGGGTTGAGCAGTTCTTC | CASSLGTSGVEQFF | 14 | TRBJ2-1 | TRBD2 | TRBV27 | NA
TGTGCCAACAGGAGGGGACAGGGGAACACAGATACGCAGTATTTT | CANRRGQGNTDTQYF | 15 | TRBJ2-3 | TRBD1 | TRBV2 | NA
TGTGCCAGCAGCCAAGGTTTACAGCTCTACGAGCAGTACTTC | CASSQGLQLYEQYF | 14 | TRBJ2-7 | NA | TRBV4-2 | few
TGTGCCAGCAGTGACAACCGGGACACGTCTGAAGCTTTCTTT | CASSDNRDTSEAFF | 14 | TRBJ1-1 | NA | TRBV6-1 | NA
TGTGCCAGCAGCTCGAACACTGAAGCTTTCTTT | CASSSNTEAFF | 11 | TRBJ1-1 | NA | TRBV12-3/TRBV12-4 | NA
TGTGCCAGCAGTGGCGGGACTGGACGCTACAATGAGCAGTTCTTC | CASSGGTGRYNEQFF | 15 | TRBJ2-1 | NA | TRBV6-5 | NA
TGTGCCACCAGCCCGGGACAGGGCGGCTACACCTTC | CATSPGQGGYTF | 12 | TRBJ1-2 | TRBD1 | TRBV7-9 | NA
TGTGCCAGCAGTGACTCACAGGGACAAGATACGCAGTATTTT | CASSDSQGQDTQYF | 14 | TRBJ2-3 | NA | TRBV6-4 | NA
TGTGCCAGCAGCGTAGAGGGAGCGAACACAGATACGCAGTATTTT | CASSVEGANTDTQYF | 15 | TRBJ2-3 | NA | TRBV9 | NA
TGCGCCAGCAGCCAAGAAAGGTGGAACACTGAAGCTTTCTTT | CASSQERWNTEAFF | 14 | TRBJ1-1 | NA | TRBV4-3 | NA
TGTGCCAGCAGCTTAAGTCCGGGACTAGCGGGGGGGCAATTCCACGGGGAGCTGTTTTTT | CASSLSPGLAGGQFHGELFF | 20 | TRBJ2-2 | TRBD2 | TRBV11-1 | NA
TGTGCCAGTAGTTCCTACACTAGCGGGGAACCAGAGCAGTTCTTC | CASSSYTSGEPEQFF | 15 | TRBJ2-1 | TRBD2 | TRBV19 | NA
TGTGCCAGCAGCTCTTCAGGGTTTTCCTACGAGCAGTACTTC | CASSSSGFSYEQYF | 14 | TRBJ2-7 | NA | TRBV13 | NA
TGTGCCAGCAGCCCCCTTGGGGGAAATCAGCCCCAGCATTTT | CASSPLGGNQPQHF | 14 | TRBJ1-5 | NA | TRBV14 | NA
TGTGCCAGCAGCTTCGGACGGGTGAACACTGAAGCTTTCTTT | CASSFGRVNTEAFF | 14 | TRBJ1-1 | NA | TRBV5-5 | NA
TGTGCCAGCAGCTTAGAGCGGGGGGCAAAAGAGACCCAGTACTTC | CASSLERGAKETQYF | 15 | TRBJ2-5 | TRBD2 | TRBV7-9 | NA
TGTGCCAGCAGTTACTTGTCGGGGGGGAACTACAATGAGCAGTTCTTC | CASSYLSGGNYNEQFF | 16 | TRBJ2-1 | TRBD2 | TRBV6-5 | NA
TGCAGTGCGGCAGGGACAGACTATGGCTACACCTTC | CSAAGTDYGYTF | 12 | TRBJ1-2 | TRBD1 | TRBV20-1 | NA
TGTGCCAGCAGCTTAGGCTACACAGGCTATGGCTACACCTTC | CASSLGYTGYGYTF | 14 | TRBJ1-2 | NA | TRBV13 | NA
TGTGCCAGCAGCTTAGTGGTTACGCAGTATTTT | CASSLVVTQYF | 11 | TRBJ2-3 | NA | TRBV11-2 | NA
TGTGCCAGCAGTTTAGAGGGCGGCTATGGCTACACCTTC | CASSLEGGYGYTF | 13 | TRBJ1-2 | NA | TRBV12-3/TRBV12-4 | once
TGTGCCAGCAGCCCAAGCCCCAACCCTCAGACTGAAGCTTTCTTT | CASSPSPNPQTEAFF | 15 | TRBJ1-1 | NA | TRBV7-3 | NA
TGTGCCAGCAGCATTTCAGGGTTTCTCGGGGGCGAGCAGTACTTC | CASSISGFLGGEQYF | 15 | TRBJ2-7 | NA | TRBV9 | NA
TGTGCCAGTAGTATAGTTTCAGGTATAAGCACAGATACGCAGTATTTT | CASSIVSGISTDTQYF | 16 | TRBJ2-3 | NA | TRBV19 | NA
TGTGCCAGCAGCTTGGTCATACAGGCCGCCTATGGCTACACCTTC | CASSLVIQAAYGYTF | 15 | TRBJ1-2 | NA | TRBV5-6 | NA
TGTGCCAGCAGCCCGACCGGGACAGGGCACACTGAAGCTTTCTTT | CASSPTGTGHTEAFF | 15 | TRBJ1-1 | TRBD1 | TRBV7-2 | NA
TGTGCCTGGAGTGCCCCAGGGACTGGGTACACCTTC | CAWSAPGTGYTF | 12 | TRBJ1-2 | NA | TRBV30 | NA
TGTGCCAGCAGCTTAGGGGACAGGGATAGCAATCAGCCCCAGCATTTT | CASSLGDRDSNQPQHF | 16 | TRBJ1-5 | TRBD1 | TRBV7-9 | NA
TGCGCCAGCAGCCCAACCGGGACAGGGTTATCGCGGGGGAACACTGAAGCTTTCTTT | CASSPTGTGLSRGNTEAFF | 19 | TRBJ1-1 | TRBD1 | TRBV5-1 | NA
TGTGCCAGCAGCTTTTCAGGGACCTACGAGCAGTACTTC | CASSFSGTYEQYF | 13 | TRBJ2-7 | NA | TRBV11-1 | NA
TGTGCCAGCAGCCCACGACCTAGCGGGGGGGCATACAATGAGCAGTTCTTC | CASSPRPSGGAYNEQFF | 17 | TRBJ2-1 | TRBD2 | TRBV7-6 | NA
TGTGCCAGCAAGCAGATCCGGGGGATAGATGAGCAGTTCTTC | CASKQIRGIDEQFF | 14 | TRBJ2-1 | NA | TRBV27 | NA
TGCGCCAGCAGCCTAGGGCTAGAAGAGACCCAGTACTTC | CASSLGLEETQYF | 13 | TRBJ2-5 | NA | TRBV4-3 | NA
TGTGCCAGCTTCCCCAGCGGTATCTGGGCCGGGGCCAGTGAGCAGTTCTTC | CASFPSGIWAGASEQFF | 17 | TRBJ2-1 | NA | TRBV27 | NA
TGCAGTGCTCGCATGGGGGGGGGCCAGGAGACCCAGTACTTC | CSARMGGGQETQYF | 14 | TRBJ2-5 | NA | TRBV20-1 | NA
TGTGCCAGCAGCTTAGGTCCGCTGTTGAAATTCGACACAGATACGCAGTATTTT | CASSLGPLLKFDTDTQYF | 18 | TRBJ2-3 | NA | TRBV5-5 | NA
TGTGCCAGCAGTGTGGGGGGAACAGGGTGGGATAGCAATCAGCCCCAGCATTTT | CASSVGGTGWDSNQPQHF | 18 | TRBJ1-5 | NA | TRBV2 | NA